This T cell receptor beta chain is from a study of long-term antiretroviral therapy in people with HIV. The length of the CDR3 is 13 residues. Germline V gives CDR1 SGHTA, CDR2 FQGTGA. V lost 4 bases to trimming and J lost 7 bases, with 8 bases between them. Every participant gave one or more pre-ART and two or more post-ART PBMC samples. This was the immunoSEQ v3.0 assay at survey level. Sequenced by immunoSEQ multiplex PCR; TCRdb stores in-frame clones only, minus some. The sample includes approximately 24,000 clones, 88% of them seen just once. A remark on this clone: What it binds is unknown.

Study outcomes and limitations: Control repertoires displayed wider CDR3 length ranges than the HIV repertoires. Older ART regimens may have been in use when blood was drawn between about 2004 and 2018.

This rearrangement joins TRBV7-3 to TRBJ1-6, with unresolved D. This sequence originates from a man younger than 40 with HIV. The material was unsorted PBMCs, obtained about 4.3 years after starting antiretroviral therapy. The CDR3 loop is CASSSGPNSPLHF. The CDR3 DNA reads as TGTGCCAGCAGCTCGGGTCCAAATTCACCCCTCCACTTT.